These 17 T cell receptor beta chains were all obtained from the same sample, sequenced in a study of molecular identifiers for immune sequencing clone quantification. From the PCR reads, TCRdb called clonotypes with MiXCR, one entry per CDR3 protein. The table includes 250,000 to 400,000 distinct CDR3 sequences, about a fifth detected once. The sequencing input was naive CD8+ T cells from blood, with Jurkat cell RNA spiked in. The subset here: FACS-sorted CD8+CD4-CCR7+CD45RA+ naive T cells. The receptors stem from a human donor in good health. Some libraries in this study had Jurkat cell RNA spiked in.

This clonotype appeared many times. The V call is TRBV27, the J call TRBJ2-7; tentatively, D is TRBD2 (6 bases). The V gene lost 5 bases and the J gene lost 3 bases, with 23 bases spanning the gap. The CDR3 has 17 amino acids. Per the germline V gene, CDR1 is MNHEY and CDR2 is SMNVEV (reference sequence). In DNA form, the CDR3 reads TGTGCCAGCAGTCCCCGCGCAGGGAGCGCGGGGTACTACGAGCAGTACTTC. Translation: CASSPRAGSAGYYEQYF.

Remarks on this clonotype: A much more abundant neighbour one base away suggests this may be a read error. CDR3 in amino acids: CVSSSGLAGGGYEQYF. DNA for the CDR3: TGCGTCAGCAGCTCTGGACTAGCGGGGGGGGGATACGAGCAGTACTTC. The chain carries TRBV4-3 and TRBJ2-7; the match to TRBD2 covers 15 bases. Germline CDR1 reads LGHNA; CDR2 reads YSLEER. The CDR3 is 16 amino acids.

This chain joins TRBV25-1 and TRBJ2-1, with 8 positions matching TRBD2. Per germline, CDR1 MGHDK and CDR2 SYGVNS. The CDR3 runs to 15 residues. After removal of 0 bases from V and 5 bases from J, the junction contained 3 bases not matched to a gene. The CDR3 region is CASSEYTSGDNEQFF. The CDR3 DNA reads as TGTGCCAGCAGTGAATACACTAGCGGAGACAATGAGCAGTTCTTC. Full variable domain (outside the CDR3, taken from reference TRBV25-1 and TRBJ2-1): EADIYQTPRYLVIGTGKKITLECSQTMGHDKMYWYQQDPGMELHLIHYSYGVNSTEKGDLSSESTVSRIRTEHFPLTLESARPSHTSQYLCASSEYTSGDNEQFFGPGTRLTVL.

As to this clonotype: The junction departs from the called germline gene at one end, perhaps through a read error. The chain joins TRBV7-9 to TRBJ2-3; TRBD1 is a possible D gene (5 bases). This CDR3 has 10 amino acids. Germline CDR1 and CDR2: SEHNR and FQNEAQ (reference sequence). CDR3 bases: TGTGCCAGCGCCACAGGTACGCAGTATTTT. Translation: CASATGTQYF. Supplemented by reference TRBV7-9 and TRBJ2-3, the full variable domain reads DTGVSQNPRHKITKRGQNVTFRCDPISEHNRLYWYRQTLGQGPEFLTYFQNEAQLEKSRLLSDRFSAERPKGSFSTLEIQRTEQGDSAMYLCASATGTQYFGPGTRLTVL.

This clonotype was counted many times. CDR3 nucleotide sequence: TGCGCCAGCAGCCAAGATCCTGGGGCCAACGTCCTGACTTTC. Its translation: CASSQDPGANVLTF. The chain recombines TRBV4-1 with TRBJ2-6; unclear D gene. There are 14 residues in the CDR3. V was trimmed by 0 bases and J by 2 bases, leaving 2 bases between them. Germline V gene sequence: CDR1 MGHRA, CDR2 YSYEKL.

In the case of this clonotype: A much larger clone sits a single nucleotide away, making a read error possible. The CDR3 nucleotides are TGTGCCAGCAGTGTAACCACTTTGCGGAACGCCATATATTTT. This codes for CASSVTTLRNAIYF. The rearrangement links TRBV2 to TRBJ1-3; D is unclear. The CDR3 is 14 amino acids. Germline lookup yields CDR1 SNHLY and CDR2 FYNNEI. Trimming pared 4 bases from V and 11 bases from J, leaving 18 bases between.

Concerning this clonotype: A read error may explain this, as a much larger clone is one base away. V usage is TRBV6-5 and J usage is TRBJ2-7; D gene ambiguous. Germline V lookup: CDR1 MNHEY, CDR2 SVGAGI. This CDR3 is built from 12 residues. CDR3 loop: CASSVTDGEQHF. The CDR3 region has the DNA TGTGCCAGCAGCGTAACGGACGGAGAGCAGCACTTC.

This clonotype was counted ten times or more. This chain links TRBV2 with TRBJ2-3; weak D call: TRBD2 (6 bases). The CDR3 spans 12 residues. The germline CDR1 and CDR2 sequences are SNHLY and FYNNEI. V lost 6 bases and J lost 6, with 10 bases in between. The CDR3 bases are TGTGCCAGCAGGACGACTAGGGATACGCAGTATTTT. It codes for CASRTTRDTQYF.

This clonotype was found many times. In nucleotides, the CDR3 is TGTGCCAGCAGCCTGGGGACCTTACTTTTCACAGATACGCAGTATTTT. Translation: CASSLGTLLFTDTQYF. The rearrangement links TRBV7-8 to TRBJ2-3; possibly TRBD1 or TRBD2 for D (5 bases each). The CDR3 is 16 amino acids. Per germline, CDR1 SGHVS and CDR2 FQNEAQ. V lost 5 bases and J 2 bases, leaving 17 bases between the germline ends.

The sample holds many counts of this clonotype. V usage is TRBV28 and J usage is TRBJ2-3, with D hard to call. V was trimmed by 1 base and J by 1 base, leaving 6 bases between them. The CDR3 contains 14 residues. Germline-derived CDR1 and CDR2 are MDHEN and SYDVKM. The CDR3 sequence: CASSLLGGTDTQYF. As DNA, the CDR3 is TGTGCCAGCAGTTTATTGGGCGGCACAGATACGCAGTATTTT.

This clonotype was counted a few times. The V call is TRBV11-2, the J call TRBJ1-1; possibly TRBD1 for D (5 bases). V lost 1 base and J 7 bases, leaving 13 bases between the germline ends. Germline assignment: CDR1 SGHAT and CDR2 FQNNGV. The CDR3 sequence is 14 residues long. This chain's CDR3 is CASSLVSGAYEAFF. The CDR3 region has the DNA TGTGCCAGCAGCTTAGTGAGCGGGGCTTATGAAGCTTTCTTT. The whole variable domain, remainder taken from reference TRBV11-2 and TRBJ1-1, is EAGVAQSPRYKIIEKRQSVAFWCNPISGHATLYWYQQILGQGPKLLIQFQNNGVVDDSQLPKDRFSAERLKGVDSTLKIQPAKLEDSAVYLCASSLVSGAYEAFFGQGTRLTVV.

This clonotype appeared many times. The rearrangement uses TRBV29-1 and TRBJ1-1, with 8 bases that match TRBD1. The CDR3 runs 13 residues. Losses at the gene ends were 7 bases for V and 6 bases for J; bases not matched to a gene: 10. Germline CDR1 reads SQVTM; CDR2 reads ANQGSEA. CDR3 region: CSGADRVDAEAFF. The CDR3 nucleotides read TGCAGCGGAGCGGACAGGGTGGACGCTGAAGCTTTCTTT.

This clonotype occurred a few times. This chain links TRBV19 with TRBJ2-2; TRBD2 might be the D (6 bases). V was cut by 3 bases and J by 6 bases, with 11 bases left in between. This CDR3 is 14 amino acids long. The germline CDR1 and CDR2 sequences are LNHDA and SQIVND (reference sequence). Here the CDR3 reads CASSMGGGAGELFF. The CDR3 DNA reads TGTGCCAGTAGTATGGGAGGAGGGGCCGGGGAGCTGTTTTTT.

This clonotype was detected many times. V gene TRBV7-6 combines with J gene TRBJ1-1, with D perhaps TRBD1 (5 bases). Germline-derived CDR1 and CDR2 are SGHVS and FNYEAQ. Trimming removed 0 bases from V and 5 bases from J, with 10 bases in between. The length of the CDR3 is 14 residues. CDR3 nucleotide sequence: TGTGCCAGCAGCTTAGCGCATCAGGGAACTGAAGCTTTCTTT. It specifies CASSLAHQGTEAFF.

At least ten counts were recorded for this clonotype. The chain recombines TRBV29-1 with TRBJ2-3; perhaps D is TRBD1 or TRBD2 (6 bases each). CDR3 size: 15 residues. Germline loops: CDR1 SQVTM, CDR2 ANQGSEA. The V end was cut by 2 bases, the J end by 5 bases, with 17 bases between. The CDR3, as DNA: TGCAGCGTTGAATCGGGGGCGGGTATTGTAGATACGCAGTATTTT. Amino acids: CSVESGAGIVDTQYF.

A few counts support this clonotype. The rearrangement joins TRBV28 to TRBJ1-5; 9 bases match TRBD1. V shed 2 bases, J shed 3 bases, and the junction held 5 bases outside the gene matches. Germline V gene data show CDR1 as MDHEN and CDR2 as SYDVKM. The CDR3 is made up of 16 amino acids. The CDR3 nucleotides are TGTGCCAGCAGTTTACTGGGACAGGGCAACAATCAGCCCCAGCATTTT. It encodes CASSLLGQGNNQPQHF.

A few counts support this clonotype. The CDR3 region is CATAVGLGIQETQYF. CDR3 nucleotide sequence: TGTGCCACGGCCGTGGGGCTGGGGATTCAAGAGACCCAGTACTTC. The chain recombines TRBV6-2 or TRBV6-3 with TRBJ2-5, with D perhaps matching TRBD1 (5 bases). Trimming pared 10 bases from V and 2 bases from J, leaving 20 bases between. The CDR3 length is 15 residues. Germline V gene data show CDR1 as MNHEY and CDR2 as SVGEGT.